These 22 T cell receptor beta chains were sequenced from one sample in a study of T-cell memory formation after mild COVID-19. TCRdb re-called the 5' RACE reads through MiXCR, storing one row per CDR3 protein. Among about 310,000 distinct CDR3 sequences listed, less than 20% were seen once. What was sequenced was PBMCs or a T cell subset sorted from them (not recorded which). The receptors derive from a man aged 18 to 30 who had mild COVID-19 (a few samples of this study predate the infection). Cell type and time point are not known.

This chain uses TRBV6-2 or TRBV6-3 with TRBJ2-1, with 9 bases that match TRBD1. J was trimmed by 6 bases and V by 2 bases; bases with no gene match: 8. Germline V gives CDR1 MNHEY, CDR2 SVGEGT. The CDR3 is 16 residues long. The CDR3 sequence: CASSYDRDRELNEQFF. CDR3 sequence (DNA): TGTGCCAGCAGTTACGACCGGGACAGGGAGCTCAATGAGCAGTTCTTC.

V gene TRBV12-3 or TRBV12-4 combines with J gene TRBJ2-5; TRBD2 agrees at 13 bases. This CDR3 comprises 20 residues. The trim removed 7 bases at V and 7 bases at J, leaving 24 bases unmatched. CDR3 loop: CASTSPEGTSGVKPRGTQYF. The CDR3 DNA follows: TGTGCCAGCACCTCCCCAGAAGGGACTAGCGGGGTAAAGCCACGGGGGACCCAGTACTTC.

The chain has TRBV7-9 and TRBJ1-5; no clear D. Germline V CDR1 and CDR2: SEHNR, FQNEAQ (reference sequence). The CDR3 is made up of 11 amino acids. Trimming cost V 1 base and J 12 bases, with 7 bases left between them. The CDR3 region is CASSLGSLQHF. CDR3 sequence (DNA): TGTGCCAGCAGCTTAGGGTCGCTCCAGCATTTT.

The rearrangement links TRBV7-6 to TRBJ2-2; 9 nucleotides agree with TRBD2. The length of the CDR3 is 18 residues. V lost 7 bases to trimming and J lost 0 bases; unmatched junction nucleotides: 12. The germline CDR1 and CDR2 sequences are SGHVS and FNYEAQ. In DNA, the CDR3 is TGTGCCAGCACCTCAGAAGCGGGGGGCCCCGCGAACACCGGGGAGCTGTTTTTT. Its translation is CASTSEAGGPANTGELFF.

This clonotype has a handful of counts. The chain is built from TRBV9 and TRBJ2-3; D may be TRBD2 (6 bases). Germline V gene data show CDR1 as SGDLS and CDR2 as YYNGEE. V gave up 4 bases and J gave up 2 bases, with 17 bases separating them. There are 16 residues in the CDR3. CDR3 protein: CASSLFSGVTTDTQYF. In nucleotides, the CDR3 is TGTGCCAGCAGCCTCTTCTCGGGGGTTACCACAGATACGCAGTATTTT.

This chain uses TRBV12-3 or TRBV12-4 with TRBJ2-1, with D unclear. Trimming shortened V by 6 bases and J by 2 bases, and 14 bases separated the two germline ends. The CDR3 consists of 15 residues. This CDR3 is CASSPGDATYNEQFF. In DNA form, the CDR3 reads TGTGCCAGCAGCCCCGGCGACGCCACCTACAATGAGCAGTTCTTC.

This clonotype was counted between two and nine times. The chain employs TRBV5-1 and TRBJ1-5; D not certain. The length of the CDR3 is 14 residues. Germline-derived CDR1 and CDR2 are SGHRS and YFSETQ. Trimming took off 1 base at V and 3 bases at J, with 8 bases between the two ends. CDR3: CASSLLGPNQPQHF. DNA of the CDR3: TGCGCCAGCAGCTTGTTGGGTCCCAATCAGCCCCAGCATTTT.

This clonotype was counted only a few times. The chain uses TRBV6-5 and TRBJ1-1; no clear D. Trimming took 3 bases from V and 11 from J, leaving 10 bases between them. Germline V gene sequence: CDR1 MNHEY, CDR2 SVGAGI. The CDR3 consists of 11 residues. The CDR3 DNA is TGTGCCAGCAGTTATGGGGTCGTGGCTTTCTTT. Translated, it gives CASSYGVVAFF.

This clonotype was observed at least ten times. The J gene is TRBJ2-5, the V gene TRBV25-1; D perhaps matches TRBD2 (5 bases). This CDR3 has 14 amino acids. Trimming removed 2 bases from V and 1 base from J, with 8 bases in between. Germline loops: CDR1 MGHDK, CDR2 SYGVNS. The CDR3 DNA sequence: TGTGCCAGCAGTGAAGGGAGTGGCCAAGAGACCCAGTACTTC. It codes for CASSEGSGQETQYF. The variable domain in full, with the rest retrieved from reference TRBV25-1 and TRBJ2-5, is EADIYQTPRYLVIGTGKKITLECSQTMGHDKMYWYQQDPGMELHLIHYSYGVNSTEKGDLSSESTVSRIRTEHFPLTLESARPSHTSQYLCASSEGSGQETQYFGPGTRLLVL.

A remark on this clonotype: One end of the junction does not line up with germline, which may come from a read error. The genes are TRBV7-7 and TRBJ2-1; D is unresolved. Germline CDR1 is SSHAT and CDR2 is FNYEAQ (reference sequence). The CDR3 totals 13 residues. The CDR3 sequence is CASSLLGIDEQFF. CDR3 coding DNA: TGTGCTAGCAGCTTATTGGGAATCGATGAGCAGTTCTTC.

The chain has TRBV27 and TRBJ1-1; the D is unclear. V was shortened by 5 bases and J by 11 bases, with 21 bases between the two germline ends. The CDR3 covers 14 residues. Germline CDR1 and CDR2: MNHEY and SMNVEV (reference sequence). The CDR3 sequence: CASSPWTVDVEAFF. CDR3 DNA sequence: TGTGCCAGCAGTCCCTGGACGGTGGACGTAGAGGCTTTCTTT.

This clonotype was observed at least ten times. The chain has TRBV6-5 and TRBJ1-6; D is undetermined. The CDR3 is 14 residues long. V was clipped by 6 bases and J by 10 bases, with 16 bases between them. From germline, CDR1 is MNHEY and CDR2 SVGAGI. The CDR3 DNA sequence: TGTGCCAGCAGATGGACTGGATTGGGGTCACCCCTCCACTTT. It yields the protein CASRWTGLGSPLHF.

The CDR3 is CASSQDERGNYGYTF. CDR3 nucleotide sequence: TGTGCCAGCAGCCAAGACGAGCGGGGAAACTATGGCTACACCTTC. The chain carries TRBV4-2 and TRBJ1-2, with D unresolved. Germline V lookup: CDR1 LGHNA, CDR2 YNFKEQ. The CDR3 consists of 15 residues. Deletions cut 0 bases from V and 2 bases from J, with 10 bases between.

This clonotype appeared a few times. The chain carries TRBV24-1 and TRBJ1-2; 11 bases are a match to TRBD1. Germline trimming cut 9 bases from V and 4 bases from J; bases unmatched to any gene: 6. Germline-derived CDR1 and CDR2 are KGHDR and SFDVKD. This CDR3 spans 14 amino acids. Written as DNA, the CDR3 is TGTGCCACCTCAGGGACAGGGGGAAGCTATGGCTACACCTTC. Amino acids: CATSGTGGSYGYTF.

The rearrangement uses TRBV25-1 and TRBJ2-2; D unresolved. V was clipped by 5 bases and J by 2 bases, with 6 bases between them. The CDR3 is made up of 13 amino acids. Germline values: CDR1 MGHDK, CDR2 SYGVNS. The CDR3 coding sequence is TGTGCCAGCAGTCGCCGCAACACCGGGGAGCTGTTTTTT. It translates to CASSRRNTGELFF.

As concerns this clonotype: At one end, the junction sequence differs from germline, possibly due to a read error. This chain links TRBV7-9 with TRBJ2-1, with D uncertain. The CDR3 extends over 13 amino acids. Germline V gene sequence: CDR1 SEHNR, CDR2 FQNEAQ (reference sequence). The CDR3 protein is CASSLALNGPPLF. The CDR3 DNA is TGTGCCAGCAGCTTAGCGCTAAACGGTCCACCTCTCTTC.

The chain employs TRBV7-2 and TRBJ1-6, with unresolved D. Germline CDR1 and CDR2: SGHTA and FQGNSA. Trimming shortened V by 1 base and J by 12 bases, and 7 bases separated the two germline ends. The CDR3 consists of 12 residues. This CDR3 reads CASSLDAGPLHF. In DNA, the CDR3 is TGTGCCAGCAGCTTAGACGCGGGACCCCTCCACTTT.

This rearrangement joins TRBV4-1 to TRBJ1-3; D unresolved. CDR1 is MGHRA, CDR2 YSYEKL, per germline. Deletions cut 2 bases from V and 0 bases from J, with 14 bases between. The CDR3 has 17 amino acids. CDR3 nucleotide sequence: TGCGCCAGCAGCCAATCCTACAGTTCCTACTCTGGAAACACCATATATTTT. Its translation: CASSQSYSSYSGNTIYF.

This clonotype was counted a few times. The genes are TRBV2 and TRBJ2-1; 7 nucleotides agree with TRBD1. Looked up from germline, CDR1 is SNHLY and CDR2 is FYNNEI. V trimming: 7 bases; J trimming: 10 bases; junction bases outside the gene matches: 10. This CDR3 has 13 residues. CDR3 in amino acids: CASTLSRDSEQFF. The CDR3 bases are TGTGCCAGCACTCTCAGTAGGGACAGCGAGCAGTTCTTC.

The V and J genes are TRBV20-1 and TRBJ1-5; D possibly corresponds to TRBD1 (5 bases). Germline CDR1 DFQATT, CDR2 SNEGSKA (reference sequence). V lost 0 bases to trimming and J lost 7 bases, with 19 bases between them. CDR3 length equals 16 residues. The CDR3 here is CSARDSGRGGRQPQHF. In DNA, the CDR3 is TGCAGTGCTAGAGATTCCGGCCGGGGCGGTCGGCAGCCCCAGCATTTT.

The rearrangement uses TRBV6-5 and TRBJ1-2, with D maybe TRBD1 (5 bases). Trimming took off 2 bases at V and 4 bases at J, with 14 bases between the two ends. This CDR3 has 15 amino acids. Germline V lookup: CDR1 MNHEY, CDR2 SVGAGI. The CDR3 DNA sequence: TGTGCCAGCAGTTACCAGAGACAGAACACCTATGGCTACACCTTC. The encoded protein is CASSYQRQNTYGYTF.

This clonotype was recorded a few times. The chain is built from TRBV11-2 and TRBJ1-2, with D hard to call. The CDR3 is 14 amino acids. From germline, CDR1 is SGHAT and CDR2 FQNNGV. V gave up 4 bases and J gave up 0 bases, with 9 bases separating them. Written as DNA, the CDR3 is TGTGCCAGCAGCTCCACCATAGCTAACTATGGCTACACCTTC. It codes for CASSSTIANYGYTF.